Detailed here is one T cell receptor (beta chain). This clonotype was seen a few times. Its antigen is unknown. Base-call qualities are not available, and no considerably larger clone is one nucleotide away. These data are taken from a study of CD8 T cells in ankylosing spondylitis (dated by TCRdb to 2016 to 2017). In terms of the full investigation: The study profiled T cell receptor beta repertoires in healthy donors and ankylosing spondylitis patients to find disease-linked TCR variants. In total, the full study cohort was made up of approximately 99 healthy donors and 25 ankylosing spondylitis patients. Peripheral blood samples were taken, and synovial fluid was additionally collected from ankylosing spondylitis patients.

The paper as a whole reports these results and caveats: A TCR beta motif made up of several highly homologous amino acid variants appeared to be characteristic of blood from ankylosing spondylitis patients. The disease-linked clones were reported to be significantly enriched in matched synovial fluid samples from ankylosing spondylitis patients. Some motif variants were previously reported in synovial fluid and blood of reactive arthritis patients, suggesting common disease-initiation mechanisms. The disease-linked clones had a CD8+ phenotype and were found at relatively low frequencies in peripheral blood.

TCRdb lists the instrument as Illumina HiSeq 2500. Quantitative 5'-RACE with molecular barcodes was the method used to prepare the TCR beta libraries. The source study handled its data this way. A new computational method based on a probabilistic model of VDJ rearrangement was used to identify disease-linked TCR variants. Clones were called with MiXCR by TCRdb after fastp trimmed the public reads at Q25, and only in-frame beta chains were retained. One record per CDR3 amino acid sequence lists the most common genes and DNA. The authors' filters were not applied to this entry. The sample table shows some 840,000 distinct CDR3 sequences, and 10% to 15% are seen once. Approximately 0.51% of the sample comes from the top ten. Taken from the germline V gene, the CDR1 and CDR2 loops are MNHEY and SVGEGT. The CDR3 runs 14 residues from the cysteine to the phenylalanine. Just CDR3 DNA is preserved here, 42 bases in frame from base 1. At the junction V is shortened by 6 bases and J by 5 bases, with 17 bases in between.

The receptor was isolated from a male donor with ankylosing spondylitis. The chain is made from TRBV6-2 or TRBV6-3 and TRBJ2-7; the D region possibly corresponds to TRBD1 (6 bases align). Sequencing input: blood, either unsorted or a sorted T cell fraction (not recorded which). The DNA sequence is given as TGTGCCAGCAGGATCGGGACAAACCTCGACGAGCAGTACTTC. This gives the protein CASRIGTNLDEQYF.